This T cell receptor (beta chain) was sequenced for a study of long-term antiretroviral therapy in people with HIV. Whole-study results and caveats: Older ART regimens were possibly in use when the blood was collected between the mid-2000s and the late 2010s. HIV repertoires had narrower CDR3 length ranges than controls. Whichever time point was examined, clones expanded before ART dominated the repertoire.

Survey-level resolution applied to immunoSEQ assay v3.0. The protocol was immunoSEQ multiplex PCR, while the TCRdb copy is restricted to in-frame clones and leaves out a portion. In the table there are roughly 17,000 clones, over 65% of which are singletons. In regard to this clone: Antigen unknown.

Sequencing was performed on unsorted PBMCs, taken 2.1 years after starting antiretroviral therapy. The sequence derives from a man aged 35-49 years with HIV.

CDR3 sequence reads: CASSLDETQYF. In nucleotides, the CDR3 is TGTGCCAGCAGCTTGGATGAGACCCAGTACTTC. The chain joins TRBV5-4 to TRBJ2-5; the D is unclear. Between the trimmed V and J ends, which lost 0 bases and 5 bases, there was a span of 2 bases. Per the germline V gene, CDR1 is SGHNT and CDR2 is YYREEE (reference sequence). The CDR3 is 11 residues long.